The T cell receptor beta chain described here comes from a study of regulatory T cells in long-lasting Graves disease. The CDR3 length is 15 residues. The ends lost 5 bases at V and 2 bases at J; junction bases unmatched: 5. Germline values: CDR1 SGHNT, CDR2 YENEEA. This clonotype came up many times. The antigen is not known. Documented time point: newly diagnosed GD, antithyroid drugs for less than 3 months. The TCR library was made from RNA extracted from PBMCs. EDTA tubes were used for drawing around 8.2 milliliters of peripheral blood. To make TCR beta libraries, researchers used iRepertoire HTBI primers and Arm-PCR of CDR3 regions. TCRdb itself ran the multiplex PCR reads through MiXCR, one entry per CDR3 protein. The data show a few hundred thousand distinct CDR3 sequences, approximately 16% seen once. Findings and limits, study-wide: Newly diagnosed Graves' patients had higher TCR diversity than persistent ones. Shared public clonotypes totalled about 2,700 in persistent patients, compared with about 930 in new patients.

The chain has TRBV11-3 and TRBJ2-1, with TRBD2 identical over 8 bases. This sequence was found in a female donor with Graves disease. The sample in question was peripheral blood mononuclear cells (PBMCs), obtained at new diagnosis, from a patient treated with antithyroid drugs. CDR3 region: CASSGASGPYNEQFF. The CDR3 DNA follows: TGTGCCAGCAGCGGGGCTAGCGGGCCCTACAATGAGCAGTTCTTC.